The clone carrying this T cell receptor (beta chain) showed up just a few times. The antigen remains undetermined. V was shortened by 1 base and J by 11 bases, with 18 bases between the two germline ends. The CDR3 totals 15 residues. Per germline, CDR1 SGHTA and CDR2 FQGNSA. TCRdb's table, derived via immunoSEQ multiplex PCR, lists solely in-frame clones and lacks some. The sample contains around 170,000 clones, 88% of which appear only once. This entry comes from a study of radiation and T cells in renal cell carcinoma. Regarding the study as a whole: From baseline, blood top tumor clonotypes peaked at 2 weeks post-radiation.

The sample's time point: blood 4 weeks post-SBRT, at nephrectomy. Sample treatment: 15 Gy SBRT to primary tumor, nephrectomy 4 weeks later. This clonotype was sampled from a woman aged 45 to 65 with renal cell carcinoma. The chain has TRBV7-2 and TRBJ2-1; D is tentatively TRBD1 or TRBD2 (5 bases each). The material was blood, obtained from a patient whose treatment included radiotherapy and nephrectomy. The CDR3 loop is CASSLVGGSGTQQFF. DNA for the CDR3: TGTGCCAGCAGCTTAGTCGGCGGGTCGGGGACGCAGCAGTTCTTC.